Shown below are 11 T cell receptor beta chains from a single sample sequenced in a study of blood T cell repertoires in COVID-19 (dated by TCRdb to the early 2020s). Libraries were constructed by the immunoSEQ multiplex PCR assay. TCRdb obtained this table from immuneACCESS and retained in-frame rearrangements with V and J assigned. These tables miss some clones; where compared with another copy, unresolved V genes account for less than half of the shortfall, and the remainder is unexplained. The sample has over 250,000 clones on record, over 80% of them singletons. The top ten clonotypes cover 8% to 9% of the sample. Source material: PBMCs or T cells enriched from blood (not recorded which). The receptors here all came from a young woman who had recovered from COVID-19.

With respect to this clone: Distinct nucleotide sequences in the sample also encode this CDR3. The chain carries TRBV24-1 and TRBJ2-1, with TRBD2 as a possible D gene (5 bases). The CDR3 is 16 amino acids. The V end lost 4 bases, the J end lost 0 bases, and 12 bases lay between the germline ends. The V gene's germline CDR1 is KGHDR and CDR2 SFDVKD. The CDR3 region is CATSDPSGSSYNEQFF. In DNA, the CDR3 is TGTGCCACCAGTGACCCCAGCGGTAGCTCCTACAATGAGCAGTTCTTC.

The V call is TRBV27, the J call TRBJ2-7; possibly TRBD1 for D (5 bases). CDR3 size: 13 residues. The V gene's germline CDR1 is MNHEY and CDR2 SMNVEV (reference sequence). Trimming stripped 5 bases from V and 1 base from J, with 9 bases between. CDR3 loop: CASSRTRSYEQYF. The DNA for the CDR3 is TGTGCCAGCAGTAGGACACGATCCTACGAGCAGTACTTC.

The chain couples TRBV29-1 to TRBJ2-1, with TRBD2 matching over 7 bases. Trimming at V came to 4 bases and at J to 9 bases, leaving 18 bases not matched to a gene. The CDR3 totals 16 residues. Germline CDR1 reads SQVTM; CDR2 reads ANQGSEA. The CDR3 bases are TGCAGCGTTGGGGGAGGGTCAGGAATGGGGGTCGTTGAGCAGTTCTTC. Protein product: CSVGGGSGMGVVEQFF.

The gene calls are TRBV7-3 and TRBJ1-1; no firm D call. The CDR3 runs to 14 residues. Trimming pared 5 bases from V and 4 bases from J, leaving 14 bases between. Germline CDR1 and CDR2: SGHTA and FQGTGA. The CDR3, as DNA: TGTGCCAGCAGCCCAACTCACCGAGGCACTGAAGCTTTCTTT. Its translation is CASSPTHRGTEAFF.

The chain employs TRBV5-1 and TRBJ2-1, with 9 bases lining up with TRBD2. With 4 bases clipped from V and 3 bases from J, the junction kept 17 bases outside the gene matches. Germline loops: CDR1 SGHRS, CDR2 YFSETQ. The CDR3 sequence is 19 residues long. The CDR3 region has the DNA TGCGCCAGCAGCCCCGTGAGTAGCGGGAGTTTTAAGCGCTACAATGAGCAGTTCTTC. Its translation is CASSPVSSGSFKRYNEQFF.

For this clone: Other DNA sequences in the same sample also yield this CDR3. This rearrangement joins TRBV5-1 to TRBJ1-3; the D is unclear. CDR1 is SGHRS, CDR2 YFSETQ, per germline. The CDR3 has 15 amino acids. V lost 0 bases and J 0 bases, leaving 7 bases between the germline ends. CDR3 residues: CASSLAGDSGNTIYF. For the CDR3, the DNA is TGCGCCAGCAGCTTGGCCGGAGACTCTGGAAACACCATATATTTT.

The sample holds one count of this clone. The chain employs TRBV27 and TRBJ2-7; the D gene is possibly TRBD2 (6 bases). Germline V gene lookup returns CDR1 MNHEY and CDR2 SMNVEV (reference sequence). This CDR3 region has 15 residues. V gave up 2 bases and J gave up 0 bases, with 11 bases separating them. The CDR3 DNA reads as TGTGCCAGCAGTTTAACTAGCCTAAGCTCCTACGAGCAGTACTTC. This encodes CASSLTSLSSYEQYF.

This clone has just a few counts. The gene calls are TRBV6-5 and TRBJ1-1; D is unclear. V lost 2 bases to trimming and J lost 12 bases, with 10 bases between them. There are 11 residues in the CDR3. From germline, CDR1 is MNHEY and CDR2 SVGAGI. In nucleotides, the CDR3 is TGTGCCAGCAGTTACCTTGGCACGACTTTCTTT. Residues: CASSYLGTTFF.

This chain joins TRBV4-3 and TRBJ1-1; TRBD1 aligns across 11 bases. There are 16 residues in the CDR3. The ends lost 3 bases at V and 5 bases at J; junction bases unmatched: 8. CDR1 is LGHNA and CDR2 is YSLEER in the germline V gene. This CDR3 is CASSQGQGGSSTEAFF. CDR3 bases: TGCGCCAGCAGCCAGGGACAGGGGGGGAGTAGTACTGAAGCTTTCTTT.

The CDR3 region has the DNA TGTGCCAGCAGTCCCCTGACGCTAGCGGGGGGGTTGGATACGCAGTATTTT. Its protein is CASSPLTLAGGLDTQYF. V is TRBV6-2 or TRBV6-3 and J is TRBJ2-3, with 12 bases identical to TRBD2. CDR3 size: 17 residues. Germline CDR1 is MNHEY and CDR2 is SVGEGT. Trimming removed 5 bases from V and 6 bases from J; junction bases left unmatched: 12.

This chain connects TRBV11-2 to TRBJ2-4; D may be TRBD2 (5 bases). This CDR3 has 15 residues. Germline CDR1 is SGHAT and CDR2 is FQNNGV. Trimming shortened V by 5 bases and J by 3 bases, and 14 bases separated the two germline ends. CDR3 DNA: TGTGCCAGCAGCCCGACTAACCTACACAAAAACATTCAGTACTTC. This encodes CASSPTNLHKNIQYF.